One and the same sample provided the 21 T cell receptor beta chains below, sequenced in a study of blood T cell repertoires in COVID-19. Clones were read by immunoSEQ multiplex PCR, and TCRdb kept only the in-frame ones, dropping some. There are 35,000 to 45,000 clones in the sample; around 80% occur only once, and about 14% lies in the top ten. The material sequenced was peripheral blood. The receptor set was obtained from a human donor in a cohort sampled during active COVID-19.

The chain uses TRBV6-6 and TRBJ2-7, with 12 nucleotides matching TRBD2. This CDR3 region has 16 residues. Germline values: CDR1 MNHNY, CDR2 SVGAGI (reference sequence). V was clipped by 0 bases and J by 6 bases; unmatched bases: 6. The chain's CDR3 is CASSYSATSGSGEQYF. Here the CDR3 DNA reads TGTGCCAGCAGTTACTCGGCGACTAGCGGGAGCGGCGAGCAGTACTTC.

This chain links TRBV12-3 or TRBV12-4 with TRBJ2-1; TRBD1 matches 7 bases. V shed 4 bases and J 10 bases; nucleotides not matched to a gene: 4. The CDR3 is 12 amino acids. The CDR3 sequence: CASSSTGNEQFF. Written as DNA, the CDR3 is TGTGCCAGCAGTTCGACAGGGAACGAGCAGTTCTTC.

The chain recombines TRBV5-6 with TRBJ2-3; 10 nucleotides line up with TRBD2. The CDR3 is 16 residues long. Germline assignment: CDR1 SGHDT and CDR2 YYEEEE. V shed 2 bases, J shed 4 bases, and the junction held 7 bases outside the gene matches. CDR3 sequence reads: CASSLISSGSADTQYF. DNA for the CDR3: TGTGCCAGCAGCTTAATCTCTAGCGGGAGCGCAGATACGCAGTATTTT.

This clone has more than one count but fewer than ten. This chain links TRBV13 with TRBJ2-3; TRBD1 is a possible D gene (6 bases). Trimming took 4 bases from V and 0 from J, leaving 11 bases between them. Germline CDR1 and CDR2: PRHDT and FYEKMQ (reference sequence). The CDR3 is made up of 15 amino acids. CDR3 in DNA: TGTGCCAGCAGCTCGACAGGCCCTAGCACAGATACGCAGTATTTT. It is translated as CASSSTGPSTDTQYF. Variable domain in full (rest from reference TRBV13 and TRBJ2-3): AAGVIQSPRHLIKEKRETATLKCYPIPRHDTVYWYQQGPGQDPQFLISFYEKMQSDKGSIPDRFSAQQFSDYHSELNMSSLELGDSALYFCASSSTGPSTDTQYFGPGTRLTVL.

The chain links TRBV6-5 to TRBJ1-3; perhaps TRBD1 as D (5 bases). Trimming took 8 bases from V and 0 from J, leaving 14 bases between them. Germline V gene data show CDR1 as MNHEY and CDR2 as SVGAGI. This CDR3 has 15 amino acids. The CDR3 sequence: CASAQGGHSGNTIYF. In DNA form, the CDR3 reads TGTGCCAGCGCCCAGGGAGGGCACTCTGGAAACACCATATATTTT.

This clone was seen just once. V and J are TRBV6-2 or TRBV6-3 and TRBJ2-4, with D tentatively TRBD1 (5 bases). Trimming stripped 6 bases from V and 2 bases from J, with 14 bases between. The V gene's germline CDR1 is MNHEY and CDR2 SVGEGT. The CDR3 runs 15 residues. The CDR3 DNA follows: TGTGCCAGCAGCAAACAGGATTTCTCCAAAAACATTCAGTACTTC. It codes for CASSKQDFSKNIQYF.

J is TRBJ2-1 and V is TRBV4-3, with D possibly being TRBD2 (6 bases). The length of the CDR3 is 14 residues. The V end lost 8 bases, the J end lost 7 bases, and 18 bases lay between the germline ends. Per germline, CDR1 LGHNA and CDR2 YSLEER. The CDR3 coding sequence is TGCGCCAGCGGGTCGGGAGACCATGGGAATGAGCAGTTCTTC. Its translation is CASGSGDHGNEQFF.

V usage is TRBV5-1 and J usage is TRBJ1-1; 7 nucleotides agree with TRBD1. With V trimmed by 4 bases and J by 0 bases, 9 bases remained unmatched. The germline V gene has CDR1 SGHRS and CDR2 YFSETQ. The CDR3 is 16 residues long. The CDR3 reads CASSPTGTGMNTEAFF. The CDR3 nucleotides are TGCGCCAGCAGCCCGACAGGGACCGGGATGAACACTGAAGCTTTCTTT. Full variable domain (outside the CDR3, taken from reference TRBV5-1 and TRBJ1-1): KAGVTQTPRYLIKTRGQQVTLSCSPISGHRSVSWYQQTPGQGLQFLFEYFSETQRNKGNFPGRFSGRQFSNSRSEMNVSTLELGDSALYLCASSPTGTGMNTEAFFGQGTRLTVV.

The chain carries TRBV6-4 and TRBJ1-6; the D is unclear. V shed 5 bases and J shed 7 bases, with 12 bases lying between them. This CDR3 has 14 amino acids. Per germline, CDR1 MRHNA and CDR2 SNTAGT. The CDR3 region has the DNA TGTGCCAGCAGTCCTGACACACAGAATTCACCCCTCCACTTT. This gives the protein CASSPDTQNSPLHF.

The chain uses TRBV28 and TRBJ1-5; TRBD1 matches at 9 bases. J gave up 6 bases and V 7 bases, and 10 bases lay outside the gene matches. The CDR3 loop spans 15 amino acids. CDR1 and CDR2 from the germline V gene are MDHEN and SYDVKM. The CDR3 loop is CASTTGGVAGQPQHF. The CDR3 region has the DNA TGTGCCAGCACTACAGGGGGCGTCGCTGGTCAGCCCCAGCATTTT.

This chain joins TRBV10-3 and TRBJ2-1; 10 bases agree with TRBD2. This CDR3 spans 14 amino acids. The V gene's germline CDR1 is ENHRY and CDR2 SYGVKD. V trimming: 5 bases; J trimming: 7 bases; junction bases outside the gene matches: 5. CDR3 DNA: TGTGCCATCAGTCCGGGACTAGCGTTTAATGAGCAGTTCTTC. Protein: CAISPGLAFNEQFF.

The CDR3 coding sequence is TGTGCCAGTAGTATTACGGGAAACAATGAAAAACTGTTTTTT. Amino acids: CASSITGNNEKLFF. The chain is built from TRBV19 and TRBJ1-4; D unresolved. V was clipped by 3 bases and J by 5 bases, with 10 bases between them. Looked up from germline, CDR1 is LNHDA and CDR2 is SQIVND (reference sequence). The CDR3 runs to 14 residues. The whole variable domain, remainder taken from reference TRBV19 and TRBJ1-4, is DGGITQSPKYLFRKEGQNVTLSCEQNLNHDAMYWYRQDPGQGLRLIYYSQIVNDFQKGDIAEGYSVSREKKESFPLTVTSAQKNPTAFYLCASSITGNNEKLFFGSGTQLSVL.

This sequence joins TRBV18 and TRBJ2-3, with TRBD2 identical over 14 bases. The CDR3 has 18 amino acids. J lost 3 bases, V lost 3 bases, and 8 bases had no gene match. Germline V lookup: CDR1 KGHSH, CDR2 LQKENI. The CDR3 protein is CASSPPGLAGVGTDTQYF. CDR3 nucleotides: TGTGCCAGCTCACCGCCGGGACTAGCGGGAGTGGGGACAGATACGCAGTATTTT. Full variable domain (outside the CDR3, taken from reference TRBV18 and TRBJ2-3): NAGVMQNPRHLVRRRGQEARLRCSPMKGHSHVYWYRQLPEEGLKFMVYLQKENIIDESGMPKERFSAEFPKEGPSILRIQQVVRGDSAAYFCASSPPGLAGVGTDTQYFGPGTRLTVL.

This clone has more than one count but fewer than ten. V is TRBV9 and J is TRBJ2-5, with TRBD2 as a possible D gene (6 bases). Germline assignment: CDR1 SGDLS and CDR2 YYNGEE. This CDR3 is 15 amino acids long. Trimming removed 4 bases from V and 5 bases from J, with 18 bases in between. The CDR3 reads CASSPRGGAVETQYF. The CDR3 nucleotides read TGTGCCAGCAGCCCTCGAGGCGGGGCGGTGGAGACCCAGTACTTC.

This chain connects TRBV30 to TRBJ2-3; 9 bases agree with TRBD2. The CDR3 extends over 17 amino acids. CDR1 and CDR2 (germline): GTSNPN, SVGIG (reference sequence). V shed 3 bases and J 2 bases; nucleotides not matched to a gene: 12. CDR3 bases: TGTGCCTGGAGGATAGTTCGTAGCGGGGGATTCACAGATACGCAGTATTTT. Translation: CAWRIVRSGGFTDTQYF.

V usage is TRBV10-1 and J usage is TRBJ2-7; TRBD1 matches at 7 bases. V was pared by 4 bases and J by 2 bases, with 5 bases of the junction left unmatched. The CDR3 runs to 14 residues. CDR1 is WNHNN, CDR2 SYGVQD, per germline (reference sequence). The CDR3 region has the DNA TGCGCCAGCAGTGGTGGACAGGTCGCCTACGAGCAGTACTTC. As protein: CASSGGQVAYEQYF.

This chain uses TRBV4-3 with TRBJ2-5; 7 positions agree with TRBD1. V lost 0 bases to trimming and J lost 5 bases; unmatched junction nucleotides: 12. This CDR3 is built from 17 residues. The germline V gene encodes CDR1 LGHNA and CDR2 YSLEER. The CDR3 DNA follows: TGCGCCAGCAGCCAAGAGGTGGGGGACAGAGCCCTGGAGACCCAGTACTTC. This translates into CASSQEVGDRALETQYF.

J is TRBJ2-5 and V is TRBV7-8; TRBD2 aligns across 8 bases. The CDR3 contains 16 residues. The V and J ends lost 0 bases and 1 base, in that order; junction bases with no gene match: 4. The germline V gene encodes CDR1 SGHVS and CDR2 FQNEAQ. The chain's CDR3 is CASSLAPLAGQETQYF. The CDR3 region has the DNA TGTGCCAGCAGCTTAGCGCCCCTAGCGGGCCAAGAGACCCAGTACTTC. The full variable domain, with the rest looked up from reference TRBV7-8 and TRBJ2-5, is GAGVSQSPRYKVAKRGQDVALRCDPISGHVSLFWYQQALGQGPEFLTYFQNEAQLDKSGLPSDRFFAERPEGSVSTLKIQRTQQEDSAVYLCASSLAPLAGQETQYFGPGTRLLVL.

V gene TRBV19 combines with J gene TRBJ1-2; TRBD1 matches at 9 bases. This CDR3 spans 14 amino acids. The junction had 8 bases not matched to a gene; V was cut back by 4 bases and J by 8 bases. Germline V gene sequence: CDR1 LNHDA, CDR2 SQIVND (reference sequence). In DNA form, the CDR3 reads TGTGCCAGTAGTACTCGGACAGGGGAAAAAGGCTACACCTTC. It specifies CASSTRTGEKGYTF.

With respect to this clone: In the same sample, other DNA sequences code for this CDR3. The J gene is TRBJ2-3, the V gene TRBV10-1; maybe TRBD2 (5 bases). The CDR3 runs to 11 residues. Germline lookup yields CDR1 WNHNN and CDR2 SYGVQD (reference sequence). V lost 8 bases and J 5 bases, leaving 8 bases between the germline ends. CDR3 DNA sequence: TGCGCCAGCTCCCGGGAAGATACGCAGTATTTT. It codes for CASSREDTQYF.

V is TRBV3-1 (or the pseudogene TRBV3-2) and J is TRBJ2-1, with 10 bases aligning to TRBD2. The CDR3 has 21 residues. The trim removed 4 bases at V and 6 bases at J, leaving 24 bases unmatched. From germline, CDR1 is LGHDT and CDR2 YNNKEL (reference sequence). The CDR3 DNA follows: TGTGCCAGCAGCCGTAGGACTAGCGGCCGTCGAGGTGGAGTGATGGGCAATGAGCAGTTCTTC. It codes for CASSRRTSGRRGGVMGNEQFF.